This entry concerns a single T cell receptor beta chain. Method: immunoSEQ multiplex PCR; TCRdb's copy keeps in-frame clones and lacks some. The data show about 160,000 clones, roughly 94% seen once. This sample is part of a study of control samples from healthy donors and cancer patients. Germline CDR1 reads MNHEY; CDR2 reads SVGAGI. Trimming took off 8 bases at V and 3 bases at J, with 7 bases between the two ends. This CDR3 is 12 amino acids long. Sequencing input: PBMCs. The chain carries TRBV6-5 and TRBJ2-2, with unresolved D. The source is a man aged 55-75 years with colorectal cancer. The CDR3 DNA reads as TGTGCCAGCTTGGACGACACCGGGGAGCTGTTTTTT. Translation: CASLDDTGELFF.